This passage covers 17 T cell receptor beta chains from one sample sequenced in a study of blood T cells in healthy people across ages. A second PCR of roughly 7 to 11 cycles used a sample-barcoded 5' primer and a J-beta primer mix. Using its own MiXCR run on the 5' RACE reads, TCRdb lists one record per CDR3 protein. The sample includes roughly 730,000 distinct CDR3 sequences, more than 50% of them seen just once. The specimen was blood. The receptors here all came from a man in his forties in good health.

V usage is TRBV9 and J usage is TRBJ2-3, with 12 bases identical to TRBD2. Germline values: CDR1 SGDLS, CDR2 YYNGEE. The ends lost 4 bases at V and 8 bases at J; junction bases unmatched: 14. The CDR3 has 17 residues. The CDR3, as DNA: TGTGCCAGCAGCCCCCCTCAAGCTAGCGGGAGGGCCGGTACGCAGTATTTT. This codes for CASSPPQASGRAGTQYF. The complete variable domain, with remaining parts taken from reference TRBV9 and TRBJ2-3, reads DSGVTQTPKHLITATGQRVTLRCSPRSGDLSVYWYQQSLDQGLQFLIQYYNGEERAKGNILERFSAQQFPDLHSELNLSSLELGDSALYFCASSPPQASGRAGTQYFGPGTRLTVL.

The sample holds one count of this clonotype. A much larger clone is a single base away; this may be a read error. The CDR3 is CASRFPRDTQYF. The CDR3, as DNA: TGTGCCAGCAGGTTCCCACGGGATACGCAGTATTTT. The chain combines TRBV27 with TRBJ2-3, with D hard to call. Germline CDR1 and CDR2: MNHEY and SMNVEV (reference sequence). The CDR3 loop spans 12 amino acids. The V end was cut by 6 bases, the J end by 6 bases, with 10 bases between.

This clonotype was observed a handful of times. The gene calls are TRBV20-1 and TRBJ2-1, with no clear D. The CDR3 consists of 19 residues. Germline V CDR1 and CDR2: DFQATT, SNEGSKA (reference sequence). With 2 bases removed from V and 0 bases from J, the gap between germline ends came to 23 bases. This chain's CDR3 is CSARTLSSPAHSSYNEQFF. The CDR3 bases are TGCAGTGCTAGAACCCTATCCAGTCCCGCCCATAGCTCCTACAATGAGCAGTTCTTC.

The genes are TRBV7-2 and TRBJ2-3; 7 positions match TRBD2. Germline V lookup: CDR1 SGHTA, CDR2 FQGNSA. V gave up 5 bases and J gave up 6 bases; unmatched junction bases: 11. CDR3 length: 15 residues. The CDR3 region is CASSKQTGGRDTQYF. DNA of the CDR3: TGTGCCAGCAGCAAACAAACGGGGGGTAGGGATACGCAGTATTTT. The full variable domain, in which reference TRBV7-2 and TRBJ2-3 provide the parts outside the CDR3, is GAGVSQSPSNKVTEKGKDVELRCDPISGHTALYWYRQSLGQGLEFLIYFQGNSAPDKSGLPSDRFSAERTGGSVSTLTIQRTQQEDSAVYLCASSKQTGGRDTQYFGPGTRLTVL.

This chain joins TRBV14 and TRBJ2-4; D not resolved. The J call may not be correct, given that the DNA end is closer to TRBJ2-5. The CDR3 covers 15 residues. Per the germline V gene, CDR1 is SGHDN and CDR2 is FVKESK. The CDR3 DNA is TGTGCCAGCAGCCCCTTCGTAGCTAAAGTAGAGACCCAGTACTTC. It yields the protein CASSPFVAKVETQYF.

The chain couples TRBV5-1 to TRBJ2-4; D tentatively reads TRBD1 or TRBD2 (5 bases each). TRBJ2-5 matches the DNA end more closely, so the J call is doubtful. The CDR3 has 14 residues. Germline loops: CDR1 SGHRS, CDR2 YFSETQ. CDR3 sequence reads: CASSFRDGEETQYF. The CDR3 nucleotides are TGCGCCAGCAGCTTCCGGGACGGTGAAGAGACCCAGTACTTC.

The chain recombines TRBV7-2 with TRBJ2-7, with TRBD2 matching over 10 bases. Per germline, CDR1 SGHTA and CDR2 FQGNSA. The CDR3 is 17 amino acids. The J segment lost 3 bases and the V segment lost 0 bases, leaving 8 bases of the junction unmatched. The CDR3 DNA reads TGTGCCAGCAGCTTAGCAGGGGCAGCGGGAGGGAGCTACGAGCAGTACTTC. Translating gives CASSLAGAAGGSYEQYF.

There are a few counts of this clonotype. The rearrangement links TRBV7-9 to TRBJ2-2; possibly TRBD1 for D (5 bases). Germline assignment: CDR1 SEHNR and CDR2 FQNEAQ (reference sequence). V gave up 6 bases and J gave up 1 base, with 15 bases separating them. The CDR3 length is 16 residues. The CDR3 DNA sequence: TGTGCCAGCAGACAAGGGGCAAAGAAGAACACCGGGGAGCTGTTTTTT. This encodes CASRQGAKKNTGELFF.

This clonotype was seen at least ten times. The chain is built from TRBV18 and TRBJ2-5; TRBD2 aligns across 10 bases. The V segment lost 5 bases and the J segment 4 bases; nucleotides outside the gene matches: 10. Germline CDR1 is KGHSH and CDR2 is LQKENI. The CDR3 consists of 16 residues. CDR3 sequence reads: CASSSELAGRAETQYF. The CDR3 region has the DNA TGTGCCAGCTCATCGGAACTAGCGGGACGGGCAGAGACCCAGTACTTC.

The CDR3 DNA sequence: TGTGCCAGCAGCCTAACGGGGGGGCTCAACAATGAGCAGTTCTTC. This sequence encodes CASSLTGGLNNEQFF. This chain links TRBV7-2 with TRBJ2-1; 8 bases line up with TRBD2. CDR1 is SGHTA and CDR2 is FQGNSA in the germline V gene. V lost 5 bases to trimming and J lost 5 bases; unmatched junction nucleotides: 8. This CDR3 has 15 residues.

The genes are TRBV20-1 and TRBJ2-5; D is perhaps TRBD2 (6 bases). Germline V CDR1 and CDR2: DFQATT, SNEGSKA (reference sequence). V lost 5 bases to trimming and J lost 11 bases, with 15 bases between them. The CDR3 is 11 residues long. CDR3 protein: CSAGERREQYF. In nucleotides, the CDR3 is TGCAGTGCTGGGGAGCGGAGGGAGCAGTACTTC.

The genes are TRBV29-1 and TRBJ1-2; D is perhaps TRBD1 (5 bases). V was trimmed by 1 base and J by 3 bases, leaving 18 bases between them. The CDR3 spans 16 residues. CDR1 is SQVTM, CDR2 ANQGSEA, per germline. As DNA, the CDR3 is TGCAGCGTTGAAGTCCAAGCACAGGATGTAGACTATGGCTACACCTTC. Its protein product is CSVEVQAQDVDYGYTF.

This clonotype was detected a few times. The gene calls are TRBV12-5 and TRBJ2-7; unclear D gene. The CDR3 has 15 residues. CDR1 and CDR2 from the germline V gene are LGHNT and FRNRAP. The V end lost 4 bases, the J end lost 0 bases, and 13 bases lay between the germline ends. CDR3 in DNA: TGTGCTAGTGGTTCGGTTTTGGGCGGCTCCTACGAGCAGTACTTC. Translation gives CASGSVLGGSYEQYF.

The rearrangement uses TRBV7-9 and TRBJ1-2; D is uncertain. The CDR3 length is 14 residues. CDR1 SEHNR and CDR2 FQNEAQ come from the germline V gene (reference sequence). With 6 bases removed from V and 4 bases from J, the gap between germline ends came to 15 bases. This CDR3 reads CASRPPPGFYGYTF. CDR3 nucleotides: TGTGCCAGCAGACCCCCTCCGGGCTTCTATGGCTACACCTTC.

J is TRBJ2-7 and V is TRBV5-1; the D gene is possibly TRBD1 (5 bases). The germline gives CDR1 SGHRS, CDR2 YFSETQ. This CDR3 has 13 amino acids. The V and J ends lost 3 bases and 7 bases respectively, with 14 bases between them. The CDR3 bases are TGCGCCAGCAGCTCGTGGACAAGGCGAGAGCAGTACTTC. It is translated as CASSSWTRREQYF.

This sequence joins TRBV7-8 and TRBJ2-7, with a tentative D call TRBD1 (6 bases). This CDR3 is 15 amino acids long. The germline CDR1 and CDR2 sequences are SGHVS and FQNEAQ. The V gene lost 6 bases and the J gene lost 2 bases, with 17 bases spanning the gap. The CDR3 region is CASSKERDTTYEQYF. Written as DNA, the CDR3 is TGTGCCAGCAGTAAGGAAAGGGACACAACCTACGAGCAGTACTTC.

As DNA, the CDR3 is TGTGCCAGCAGACAGGGGACGGATCAGCCCCAGCATTTT. Protein product: CASRQGTDQPQHF. The V and J genes are TRBV6-2 or TRBV6-3 and TRBJ1-5, with 7 bases aligning to TRBD1. The CDR3 has 13 amino acids. In germline, CDR1 is MNHEY, CDR2 SVGEGT. Losses at the gene ends were 6 bases for V and 5 bases for J; bases not matched to a gene: 4.